A selection of T cell receptor beta chains follows, all from one sample in a study of blood T cell repertoires in COVID-19. Generated by immunoSEQ multiplex PCR, the TCRdb table keeps only in-frame clones and is missing some. The profile shows some 270,000 clones, nearly 90% of them singletons. Material: peripheral blood. All receptors come from a woman in her sixties or seventies with COVID-19, enrolled during active disease. CDR3s include the opening cysteine and the closing phenylalanine or tryptophan. A D gene is named only where the DNA matches it firmly. Clone sizes are given selectively: once, few, many, or a class where the clone is expanded.

J gene,clone size,V gene,D gene,CDR3 protein,CDR3 DNA
TRBJ2-1,-,TRBV27,-,CASSLSGSSYNEQFF,TGTGCCAGCAGTTTATCGGGGAGCTCCTACAATGAGCAGTTCTTC
TRBJ2-7,-,TRBV30,-,CAWREDMTYEQYF,TGTGCCTGGAGGGAAGACATGACCTACGAGCAGTACTTC
TRBJ1-2,-,TRBV19,-,CASSIASGETYGYTF,TGTGCCAGTAGTATAGCCTCAGGGGAGACCTATGGCTACACCTTC
TRBJ2-5,-,TRBV6-2/TRBV6-3,TRBD1,CASSYLPGTDSYQETQYF,TGTGCCAGCAGTTATTTACCCGGGACAGATAGTTACCAAGAGACCCAGTACTTC
TRBJ1-2,-,TRBV6-5,TRBD1,CASSISTGVYGYTF,TGTGCCAGCAGCATTTCGACAGGGGTCTATGGCTACACCTTC
TRBJ2-5,-,TRBV5-4,TRBD1,CASSLSLGQGQETQYF,TGTGCCAGCAGCCTTAGCTTGGGACAGGGTCAAGAGACCCAGTACTTC
TRBJ1-6,-,TRBV7-2,-,CASRGSSYNSPLHF,TGTGCCAGCAGGGGGAGCTCCTATAATTCACCCCTCCACTTT
TRBJ2-1,-,TRBV5-4,TRBD2,CASSLERGGEQFF,TGTGCCAGCAGCTTGGAGCGGGGGGGTGAGCAGTTCTTC
TRBJ1-5,-,TRBV15,TRBD1,CATSRDRGLKHQPQHF,TGTGCCACCAGCAGAGATAGGGGGCTGAAACATCAGCCCCAGCATTTT
TRBJ1-1,-,TRBV13,-,CASSLSQGSWAEAFF,TGTGCCAGCAGCTTATCACAGGGAAGTTGGGCTGAAGCTTTCTTT
TRBJ1-2,-,TRBV5-1,-,CASSVRTDGPYGYTF,TGCGCCAGCAGCGTGAGGACAGATGGTCCCTATGGCTACACCTTC
TRBJ2-3,-,TRBV7-2,-,CASSLAGVAGAGVDTQYF,TGTGCCAGCAGCTTAGCGGGTGTGGCGGGGGCCGGTGTAGATACGCAGTATTTT
TRBJ2-7,-,TRBV9,TRBD1,CASSTRDSSYEQYF,TGTGCCAGCAGCACCCGGGACAGCTCCTACGAGCAGTACTTC
TRBJ1-2,-,TRBV6-5,TRBD1,CASRPGTGLSGYTF,TGTGCCAGCAGACCGGGGACAGGGCTCAGTGGCTACACCTTC
TRBJ1-1,once,TRBV7-3,TRBD1,CASSSLGQGRVEAFF,TGTGCCAGCAGCTCCCTCGGACAGGGTAGAGTTGAAGCTTTCTTT
TRBJ2-3,-,TRBV7-2,-,CASSTSGLTPDTQYF,TGTGCCAGCAGCACCTCGGGACTGACACCAGATACGCAGTATTTT
TRBJ2-1,-,TRBV7-4,-,CASSLRRRTYNEQFF,TGTGCCAGCAGCTTACGTAGAAGAACCTACAATGAGCAGTTCTTC
TRBJ1-5,-,TRBV5-1,-,CASSLGQGSQPQHF,TGCGCCAGCAGCTTGGGTCAGGGCAGCCAGCCCCAGCATTTT
TRBJ1-2,few,TRBV3-1/TRBV3-2,TRBD1,CASSPRDRGWGYTF,TGTGCCAGCAGCCCCCGGGACAGGGGATGGGGCTACACCTTC
TRBJ2-1,-,TRBV12-3/TRBV12-4,-,CASSLGGFGEQFF,TGTGCCAGCAGTTTAGGAGGGTTCGGTGAGCAGTTCTTC
TRBJ1-1,once,TRBV5-6,-,CASSQVSLRTEAFF,TGTGCCAGCAGCCAAGTTTCCTTGCGCACTGAAGCTTTCTTT
TRBJ2-3,-,TRBV6-2/TRBV6-3,TRBD2,CASSLTSGNTDTQYF,TGTGCCAGCAGTTTGACTAGCGGAAACACAGATACGCAGTATTTT
TRBJ1-3,-,TRBV6-5,-,CASSYQGRAKNTIYF,TGTGCCAGCAGTTATCAGGGCAGGGCCAAAAACACCATATATTTT
TRBJ2-1,-,TRBV27,TRBD2,CASTSTSGLSYNEQFF,TGTGCCAGCACTTCGACTAGCGGGTTATCCTACAATGAGCAGTTCTTC
TRBJ2-2,-,TRBV14,-,CASSQGLTNTGELFF,TGTGCCAGCAGCCAAGGTTTAACTAACACCGGGGAGCTGTTTTTT
TRBJ2-1,once,TRBV7-2,-,CASSPGGAATYNEQFF,TGTGCCAGCAGCCCGGGCGGGGCGGCCACCTACAATGAGCAGTTCTTC
TRBJ1-6,-,TRBV7-2,TRBD1,CASSQINPTGSLFSPLHF,TGTGCCAGCAGCCAGATAAATCCGACAGGGTCTTTGTTTTCACCCCTCCACTTT
TRBJ1-1,-,TRBV2,-,CAITWQGRTEAFF,TGTGCCATAACGTGGCAGGGCAGGACTGAAGCTTTCTTT
TRBJ1-6,-,TRBV7-8,-,CASSGTTGYNSPLHF,TGTGCCAGCAGCGGGACGACAGGCTATAATTCACCCCTCCACTTT
TRBJ1-6,-,TRBV19,TRBD1,CASSIQGDSYNSPLHF,TGTGCCAGTAGTATACAGGGGGACTCCTATAATTCACCCCTCCACTTT
TRBJ1-6,-,TRBV11-2,-,CASSLGQGYSPLHF,TGTGCCAGCAGCTTGGGCCAGGGTTATTCACCCCTCCACTTT
TRBJ1-6,-,TRBV18,-,CASTDHYNSPLHF,TGTGCCAGTACAGATCACTATAATTCACCCCTCCACTTT
TRBJ2-2,-,TRBV2,TRBD2,CASKVGLAGELFF,TGTGCCAGCAAAGTTGGACTAGCCGGGGAGCTGTTTTTT
TRBJ1-3,-,TRBV4-3,-,CASSPSTDSGNTIYF,TGCGCCAGCAGCCCGAGTACAGACTCTGGAAACACCATATATTTT
TRBJ2-3,once,TRBV7-9,TRBD1,CASSLAEAGGADTQYF,TGTGCCAGCAGCTTAGCCGAGGCAGGGGGCGCAGATACGCAGTATTTT
TRBJ2-3,-,TRBV5-8,TRBD1,CASSLGGTGLTDTQYF,TGTGCCAGCAGCTTGGGGGGGACAGGGCTCACAGATACGCAGTATTTT
TRBJ1-6,-,TRBV19,-,CASLQAYGYNSPLHF,TGTGCCAGTTTACAGGCATACGGATATAATTCACCCCTCCACTTT
TRBJ2-1,-,TRBV2,TRBD2,CASRLLAGGPNEQFF,TGTGCCAGCAGATTACTAGCGGGGGGGCCTAATGAGCAGTTCTTC
TRBJ2-1,-,TRBV7-2,TRBD2,CASSLAVAGGHPSYNEQFF,TGTGCCAGCAGCTTAGCCGTAGCGGGGGGCCACCCCTCCTACAATGAGCAGTTCTTC
TRBJ1-1,-,TRBV9,-,CASSTQANTEAFF,TGTGCCAGCAGCACTCAGGCGAACACTGAAGCTTTCTTT
TRBJ1-2,-,TRBV7-9,TRBD1,CASRGTGDYGYTF,TGTGCCAGCCGTGGGACAGGGGACTATGGCTACACCTTC